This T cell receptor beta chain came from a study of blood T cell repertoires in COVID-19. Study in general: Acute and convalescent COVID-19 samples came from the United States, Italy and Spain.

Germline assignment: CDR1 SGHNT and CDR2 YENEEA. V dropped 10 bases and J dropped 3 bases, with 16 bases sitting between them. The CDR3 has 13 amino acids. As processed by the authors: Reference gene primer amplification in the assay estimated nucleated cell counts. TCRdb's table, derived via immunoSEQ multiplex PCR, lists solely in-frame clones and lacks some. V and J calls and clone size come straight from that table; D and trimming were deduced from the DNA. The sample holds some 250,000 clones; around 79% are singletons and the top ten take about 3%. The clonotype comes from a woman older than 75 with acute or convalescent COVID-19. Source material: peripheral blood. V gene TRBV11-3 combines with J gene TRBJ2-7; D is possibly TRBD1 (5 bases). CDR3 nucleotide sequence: TGTGCCACTCCGCCAAGGGGCAGCTACGAGCAGTACTTC. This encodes CATPPRGSYEQYF.